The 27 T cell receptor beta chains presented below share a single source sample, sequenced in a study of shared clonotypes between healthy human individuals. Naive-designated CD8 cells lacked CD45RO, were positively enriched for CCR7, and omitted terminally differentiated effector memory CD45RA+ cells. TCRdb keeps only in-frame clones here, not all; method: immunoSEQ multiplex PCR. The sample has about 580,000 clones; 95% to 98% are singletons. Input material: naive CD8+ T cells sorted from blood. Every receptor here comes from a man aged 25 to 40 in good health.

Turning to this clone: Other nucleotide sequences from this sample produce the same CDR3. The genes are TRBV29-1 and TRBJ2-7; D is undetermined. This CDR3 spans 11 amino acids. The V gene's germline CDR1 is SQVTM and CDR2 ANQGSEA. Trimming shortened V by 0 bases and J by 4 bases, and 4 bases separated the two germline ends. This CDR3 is CSVEDRYEQYF. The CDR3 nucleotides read TGCAGCGTTGAAGATCGTTACGAGCAGTACTTC.

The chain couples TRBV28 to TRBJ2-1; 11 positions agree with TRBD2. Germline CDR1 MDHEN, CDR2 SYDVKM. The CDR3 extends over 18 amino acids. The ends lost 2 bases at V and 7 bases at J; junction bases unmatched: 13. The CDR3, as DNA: TGTGCCAGCAGTTTAGGGGTCCCACTAGCGGGAGACGGAAATGAGCAGTTCTTC. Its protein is CASSLGVPLAGDGNEQFF.

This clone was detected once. CDR3 DNA: TGTGCCAGCAGCTTGGCAGGCTATAGCAATCAGCCCCAGCATTTT. As protein: CASSLAGYSNQPQHF. The V call is TRBV5-5, the J call TRBJ1-5; D is uncertain. The CDR3 runs to 15 residues. The V and J ends lost 0 bases and 0 bases respectively, with 7 bases between them. CDR1 SGHKS and CDR2 YYEKEE come from the germline V gene (reference sequence).

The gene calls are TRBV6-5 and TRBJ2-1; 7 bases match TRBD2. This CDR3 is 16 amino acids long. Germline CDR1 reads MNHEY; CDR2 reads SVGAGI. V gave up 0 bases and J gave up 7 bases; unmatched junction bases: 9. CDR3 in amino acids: CASSYSAGVGLNEQFF. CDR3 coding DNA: TGTGCCAGCAGTTACTCGGCGGGAGTGGGTTTGAATGAGCAGTTCTTC.

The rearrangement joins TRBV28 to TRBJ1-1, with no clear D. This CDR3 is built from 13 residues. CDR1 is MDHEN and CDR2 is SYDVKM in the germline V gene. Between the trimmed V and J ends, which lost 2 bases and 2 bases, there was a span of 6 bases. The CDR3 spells CASSLEGNTEAFF. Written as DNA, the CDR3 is TGTGCCAGCAGTTTAGAAGGAAACACTGAAGCTTTCTTT.

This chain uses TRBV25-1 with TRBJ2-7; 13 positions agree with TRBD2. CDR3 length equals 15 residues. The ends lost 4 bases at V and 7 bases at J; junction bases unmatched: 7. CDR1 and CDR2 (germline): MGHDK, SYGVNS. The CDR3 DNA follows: TGTGCCAGCAGTGCCGAACCGGGACTAGCGGGGGAGCAGTACTTC. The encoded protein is CASSAEPGLAGEQYF.

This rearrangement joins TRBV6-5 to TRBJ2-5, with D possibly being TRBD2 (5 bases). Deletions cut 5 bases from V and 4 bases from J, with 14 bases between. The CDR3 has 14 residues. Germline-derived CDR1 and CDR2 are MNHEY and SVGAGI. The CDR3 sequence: CASSPLGEGETQYF. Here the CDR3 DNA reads TGTGCCAGCAGTCCCCTGGGCGAGGGAGAGACCCAGTACTTC.

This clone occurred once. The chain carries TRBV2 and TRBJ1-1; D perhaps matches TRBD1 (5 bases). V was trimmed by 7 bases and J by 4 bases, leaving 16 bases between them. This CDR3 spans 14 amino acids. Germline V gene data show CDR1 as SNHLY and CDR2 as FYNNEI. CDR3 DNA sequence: TGTGCCAGCAACCCCCAGGGAAGAGGCACTGAAGCTTTCTTT. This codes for CASNPQGRGTEAFF. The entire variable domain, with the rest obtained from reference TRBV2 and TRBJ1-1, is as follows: EPEVTQTPSHQVTQMGQEVILRCVPISNHLYFYWYRQILGQKVEFLVSFYNNEISEKSEIFDDQFSVERPDGSNFTLKIRSTKLEDSAMYFCASNPQGRGTEAFFGQGTRLTVV.

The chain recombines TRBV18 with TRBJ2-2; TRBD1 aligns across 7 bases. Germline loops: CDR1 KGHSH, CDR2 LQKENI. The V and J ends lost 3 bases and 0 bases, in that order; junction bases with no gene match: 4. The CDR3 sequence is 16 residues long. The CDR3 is CASSPVGTANTGELFF. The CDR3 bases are TGTGCCAGCTCACCGGTCGGGACAGCGAACACCGGGGAGCTGTTTTTT.

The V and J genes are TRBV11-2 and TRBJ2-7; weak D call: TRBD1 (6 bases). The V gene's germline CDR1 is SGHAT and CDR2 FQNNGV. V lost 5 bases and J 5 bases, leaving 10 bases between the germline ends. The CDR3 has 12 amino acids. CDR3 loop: CASSRTGNEQYF. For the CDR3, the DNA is TGTGCCAGCAGCAGAACAGGGAACGAGCAGTACTTC. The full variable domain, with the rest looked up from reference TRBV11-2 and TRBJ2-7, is EAGVAQSPRYKIIEKRQSVAFWCNPISGHATLYWYQQILGQGPKLLIQFQNNGVVDDSQLPKDRFSAERLKGVDSTLKIQPAKLEDSAVYLCASSRTGNEQYFGPGTRLTVT.

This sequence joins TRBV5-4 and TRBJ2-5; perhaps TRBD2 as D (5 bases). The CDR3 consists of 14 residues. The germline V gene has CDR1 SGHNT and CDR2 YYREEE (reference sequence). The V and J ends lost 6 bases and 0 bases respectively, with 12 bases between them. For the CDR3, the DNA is TGTGCCAGCACCGAGGAGCGGAACCAAGAGACCCAGTACTTC. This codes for CASTEERNQETQYF.

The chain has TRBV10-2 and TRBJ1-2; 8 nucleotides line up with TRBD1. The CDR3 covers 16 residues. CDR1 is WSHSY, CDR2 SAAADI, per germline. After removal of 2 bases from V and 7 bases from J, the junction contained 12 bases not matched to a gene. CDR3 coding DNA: TGCGCCAGCAGTGAGGGCACAGGGGGATTCACGGGTGGCTACACCTTC. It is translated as CASSEGTGGFTGGYTF.

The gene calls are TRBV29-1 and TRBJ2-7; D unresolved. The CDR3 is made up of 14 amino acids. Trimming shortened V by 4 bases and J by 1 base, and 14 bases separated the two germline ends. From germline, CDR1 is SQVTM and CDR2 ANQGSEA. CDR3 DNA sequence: TGCAGCGTTGGAGTGGACGACCCTTCCTACGAGCAGTACTTC. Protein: CSVGVDDPSYEQYF.

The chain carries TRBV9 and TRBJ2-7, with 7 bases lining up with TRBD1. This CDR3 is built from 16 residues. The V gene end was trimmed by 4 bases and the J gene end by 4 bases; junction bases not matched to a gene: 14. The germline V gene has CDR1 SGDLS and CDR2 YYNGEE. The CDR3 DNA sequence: TGTGCCAGCAGCACCGAGAACCAGGGGGTTACTTACGAGCAGTACTTC. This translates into CASSTENQGVTYEQYF.

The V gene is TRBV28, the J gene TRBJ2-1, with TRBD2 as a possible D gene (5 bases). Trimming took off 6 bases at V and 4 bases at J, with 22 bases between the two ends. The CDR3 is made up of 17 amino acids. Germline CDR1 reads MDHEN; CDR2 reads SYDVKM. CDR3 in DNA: TGTGCCAGCAGCCCCCTGGAGGTTGTGTCAGCATACAATGAGCAGTTCTTC. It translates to CASSPLEVVSAYNEQFF. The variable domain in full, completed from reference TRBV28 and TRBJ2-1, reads DVKVTQSSRYLVKRTGEKVFLECVQDMDHENMFWYRQDPGLGLRLIYFSYDVKMKEKGDIPEGYSVSREKKERFSLILESASTNQTSMYLCASSPLEVVSAYNEQFFGPGTRLTVL.

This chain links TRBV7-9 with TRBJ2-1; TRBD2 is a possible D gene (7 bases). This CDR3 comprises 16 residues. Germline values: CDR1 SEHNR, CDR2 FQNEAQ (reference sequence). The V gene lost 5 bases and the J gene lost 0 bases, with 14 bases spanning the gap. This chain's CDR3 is CASSPGASGSYNEQFF. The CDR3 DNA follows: TGTGCCAGCAGCCCAGGGGCTAGCGGCTCCTACAATGAGCAGTTCTTC.

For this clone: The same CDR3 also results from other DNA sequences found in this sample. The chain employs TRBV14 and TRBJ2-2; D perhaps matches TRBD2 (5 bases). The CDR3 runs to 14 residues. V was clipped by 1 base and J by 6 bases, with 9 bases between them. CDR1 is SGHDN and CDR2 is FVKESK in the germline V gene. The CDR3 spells CASSQGGRAGELFF. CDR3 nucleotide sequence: TGTGCCAGCAGCCAAGGAGGGCGGGCCGGGGAGCTGTTTTTT.

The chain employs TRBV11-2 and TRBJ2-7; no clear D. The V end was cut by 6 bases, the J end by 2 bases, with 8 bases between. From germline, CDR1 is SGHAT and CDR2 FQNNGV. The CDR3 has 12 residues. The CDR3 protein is CASSMPPYEQYF. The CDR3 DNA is TGTGCCAGCAGTATGCCGCCCTACGAGCAGTACTTC.

The chain's CDR3 is CASSEGSVFRDTQYF. The CDR3 region has the DNA TGTGCCAGCAGCGAAGGTTCCGTTTTTCGAGATACGCAGTATTTT. The rearrangement joins TRBV9 to TRBJ2-3; D unresolved. CDR1 and CDR2 (germline): SGDLS, YYNGEE. This CDR3 is 15 amino acids long. Trimming shortened V by 3 bases and J by 5 bases, and 16 bases separated the two germline ends.

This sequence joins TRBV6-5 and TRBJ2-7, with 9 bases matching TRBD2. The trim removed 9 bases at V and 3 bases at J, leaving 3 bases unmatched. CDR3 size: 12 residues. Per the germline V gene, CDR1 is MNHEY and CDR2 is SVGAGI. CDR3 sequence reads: CASRAGGYEQYF. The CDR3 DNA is TGTGCCAGTAGAGCGGGAGGCTACGAGCAGTACTTC.

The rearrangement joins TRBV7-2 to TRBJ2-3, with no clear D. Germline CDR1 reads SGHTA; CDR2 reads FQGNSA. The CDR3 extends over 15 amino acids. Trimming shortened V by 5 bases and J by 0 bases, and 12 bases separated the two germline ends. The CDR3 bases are TGTGCCAGCAGCCCCGGCGATACTAGCACAGATACGCAGTATTTT. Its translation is CASSPGDTSTDTQYF.

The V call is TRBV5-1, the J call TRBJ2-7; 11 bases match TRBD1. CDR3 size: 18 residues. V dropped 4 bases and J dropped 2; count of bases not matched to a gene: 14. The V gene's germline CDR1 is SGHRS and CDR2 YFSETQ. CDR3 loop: CASSGTGGAKNPAYEQYF. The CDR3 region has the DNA TGCGCCAGCAGCGGGACAGGGGGTGCGAAGAACCCCGCCTACGAGCAGTACTTC.

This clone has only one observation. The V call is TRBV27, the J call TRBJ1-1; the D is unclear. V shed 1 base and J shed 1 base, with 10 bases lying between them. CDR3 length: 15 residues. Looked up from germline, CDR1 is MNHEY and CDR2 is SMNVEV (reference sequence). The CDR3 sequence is CASSLFREKNTEAFF. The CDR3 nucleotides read TGTGCCAGCAGTTTATTTCGGGAGAAGAACACTGAAGCTTTCTTT.

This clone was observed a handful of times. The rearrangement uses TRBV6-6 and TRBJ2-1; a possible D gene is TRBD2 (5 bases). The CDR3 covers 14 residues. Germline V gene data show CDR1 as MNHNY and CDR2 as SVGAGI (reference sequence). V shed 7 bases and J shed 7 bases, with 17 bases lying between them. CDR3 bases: TGTGCCAGCACTTTTACTAGGATTGATAATGAGCAGTTCTTC. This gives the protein CASTFTRIDNEQFF.

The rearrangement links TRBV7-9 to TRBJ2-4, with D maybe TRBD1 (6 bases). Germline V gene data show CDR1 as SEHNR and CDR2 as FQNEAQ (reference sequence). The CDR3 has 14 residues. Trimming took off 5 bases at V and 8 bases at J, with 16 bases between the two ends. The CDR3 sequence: CASSVTGLWDIQYF. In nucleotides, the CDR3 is TGTGCCAGCAGCGTTACAGGGTTATGGGACATTCAGTACTTC.

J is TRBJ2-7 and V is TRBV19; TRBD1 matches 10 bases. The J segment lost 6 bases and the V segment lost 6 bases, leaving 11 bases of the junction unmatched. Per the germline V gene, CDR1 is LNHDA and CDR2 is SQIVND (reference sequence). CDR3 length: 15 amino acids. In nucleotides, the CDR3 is TGTGCCAGTAGCGCCGTAGGGACAGGGGCCCCCGAGCAGTACTTC. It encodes CASSAVGTGAPEQYF.

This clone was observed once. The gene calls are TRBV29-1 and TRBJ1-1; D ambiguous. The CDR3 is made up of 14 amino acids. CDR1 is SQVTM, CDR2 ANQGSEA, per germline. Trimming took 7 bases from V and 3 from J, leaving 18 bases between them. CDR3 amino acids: CSGTDGYGDTEAFF. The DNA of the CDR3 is TGCAGCGGTACGGACGGGTACGGTGACACTGAAGCTTTCTTT. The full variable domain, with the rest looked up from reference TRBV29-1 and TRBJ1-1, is SAVISQKPSRDICQRGTSLTIQCQVDSQVTMMFWYRQQPGQSLTLIATANQGSEATYESGFVIDKFPISRPNLTFSTLTVSNMSPEDSSIYLCSGTDGYGDTEAFFGQGTRLTVV.